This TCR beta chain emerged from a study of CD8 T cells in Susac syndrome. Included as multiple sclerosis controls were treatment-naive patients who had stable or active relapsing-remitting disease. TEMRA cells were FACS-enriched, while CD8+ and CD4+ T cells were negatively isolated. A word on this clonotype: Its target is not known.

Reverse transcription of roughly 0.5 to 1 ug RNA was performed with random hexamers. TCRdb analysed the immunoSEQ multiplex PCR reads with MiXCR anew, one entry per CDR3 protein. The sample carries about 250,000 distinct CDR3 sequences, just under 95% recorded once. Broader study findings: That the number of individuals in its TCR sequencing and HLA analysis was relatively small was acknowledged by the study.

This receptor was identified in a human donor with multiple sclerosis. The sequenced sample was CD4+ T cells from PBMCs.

CDR3 nucleotide sequence: TGTGCCACCAGCAGTGAACAGCGGACCACAGATACGCAGTATTTT. The encoded protein is CATSSEQRTTDTQYF. The rearrangement uses TRBV15 and TRBJ2-3, with D tentatively TRBD2 (5 bases). The CDR3 extends over 15 amino acids. The V gene lost 3 bases and the J gene lost 2 bases, with 12 bases spanning the gap. CDR1 and CDR2 from the germline V gene are LNHNV and YYDKDF (reference sequence).